What follows is one T cell receptor beta chain and its context. Germline CDR1 reads SGHTA; CDR2 reads FQGNSA. There are 14 residues in the CDR3. V shed 1 base and J shed 12 bases, with 16 bases lying between them. The data were taken from a study of control samples from healthy donors and cancer patients. Method: immunoSEQ multiplex PCR; TCRdb's copy keeps in-frame clones and lacks some. The sample includes roughly 160,000 clones, roughly 95% of them seen just once. The chain recombines TRBV7-2 with TRBJ1-5; no clear D gene. Material for sequencing was blood. This clonotype was obtained from a woman younger than 45 in good health. CDR3 DNA sequence: TGTGCCAGCAGCTTAGATTTAAGAGGTTCGGTCCAGCATTTT. Protein product: CASSLDLRGSVQHF.